The 15 T cell receptor beta chains reported below all come from one sample, sequenced in a study of spatial heterogeneity in lung cancer. Whole-study findings and limits: In tumors, expanded intratumoral alpha and beta TCR counts tracked mutation counts.

These receptors have no identified antigens. Specified time point: sample taken at primary tumor resection. In TCRdb, the 5' RACE reads were re-called with MiXCR into one record per CDR3 protein. Of roughly 9,300 distinct CDR3 sequences in the sample, roughly 6.8% were seen once. This material consisted of lung tumor tissue, taken at surgery. Every receptor here comes from a male donor with early-stage non-small cell lung cancer.

This clonotype was seen many times. The V gene is TRBV6-2 or TRBV6-3, the J gene TRBJ2-7; perhaps TRBD1 as D (5 bases). The germline V gene encodes CDR1 MNHEY and CDR2 SVGEGT. V shed 2 bases and J shed 0 bases, with 11 bases lying between them. This CDR3 spans 15 amino acids. The CDR3 region has the DNA TGTGCCAGCAGTTACCGCGACAGCTCCTCCTACGAGCAGTACTTC. Protein: CASSYRDSSSYEQYF.

By its share, this clonotype is medium-sized (0.01 to 0.1%). The V call is TRBV29-1, the J call TRBJ1-2; D unclear. V lost 3 bases and J 2 bases, leaving 10 bases between the germline ends. The CDR3 is made up of 13 amino acids. The germline V gene encodes CDR1 SQVTM and CDR2 ANQGSEA. The CDR3 sequence is CSVEGIANYGYTF. The DNA for the CDR3 is TGCAGCGTTGAGGGAATCGCGAACTATGGCTACACCTTC.

Many counts were recorded for this clonotype. The V and J genes are TRBV28 and TRBJ2-7; TRBD1 agrees at 12 bases. The germline V gene encodes CDR1 MDHEN and CDR2 SYDVKM. The CDR3 is 13 residues long. Losses at the gene ends were 5 bases for V and 11 bases for J; bases not matched to a gene: 7. The CDR3 here is CASSLGQGAIEYF. In DNA form, the CDR3 reads TGTGCCAGCAGTCTGGGACAGGGGGCAATAGAGTACTTC.

The table lists this clonotype with many counts. The gene calls are TRBV7-9 and TRBJ1-2; 8 bases are a match to TRBD1. Trimming removed 5 bases from V and 5 bases from J; junction bases left unmatched: 10. The CDR3 has 15 residues. Germline loops: CDR1 SEHNR, CDR2 FQNEAQ (reference sequence). The CDR3: CASSLDRGGRYGYTF. CDR3 bases: TGTGCCAGCAGCCTCGACAGGGGCGGGAGGTATGGCTACACCTTC.

The table lists this clonotype with many counts. V gene TRBV4-2 combines with J gene TRBJ2-7; tentatively, D is TRBD1 (6 bases). Germline CDR1 reads LGHNA; CDR2 reads YNFKEQ. V lost 2 bases to trimming and J lost 3 bases, with 17 bases between them. This CDR3 is 16 amino acids long. In DNA form, the CDR3 reads TGTGCCAGCAGCCAACCGGGACAACACAGCAGCTACGAGCAGTACTTC. Translating gives CASSQPGQHSSYEQYF.

This clonotype was picked up many times. The CDR3 is CASSEHGFLYEQFF. The DNA for the CDR3 is TGCGCCAGCAGTGAGCATGGGTTTCTCTATGAGCAGTTCTTC. This chain joins TRBV10-2 and TRBJ2-1, with no clear D. Per the germline V gene, CDR1 is WSHSY and CDR2 is SAAADI. The CDR3 loop spans 14 amino acids. Trimming cost V 2 bases and J 8 bases, with 13 bases left between them.

There are many counts of this clonotype. The V call is TRBV12-3 or TRBV12-4, the J call TRBJ1-1, with 8 nucleotides matching TRBD1. After removal of 5 bases from V and 4 bases from J, the junction contained 6 bases not matched to a gene. This CDR3 region has 14 residues. The CDR3 loop reads CASSPTGVGTEAFF. Here the CDR3 DNA reads TGTGCCAGCAGTCCGACAGGGGTGGGCACTGAAGCTTTCTTT.

In its sample, this clonotype was seen many times. One base away lies a much larger clone, so this may be a sequencing read error. The genes are TRBV5-1 and TRBJ1-6; D is undetermined. Germline V gene data show CDR1 as SGHRS and CDR2 as YFSETQ. CDR3 length: 13 residues. The CDR3 DNA is TGCGCCAGCAGCTTGGAGGTGGATTCACCCCTCTACTTT. Its translation: CASSLEVDSPLYF.

This clonotype was seen ten or more times. The V call is TRBV5-4, the J call TRBJ1-2; no clear D. Germline V gives CDR1 SGHNT, CDR2 YYREEE (reference sequence). Trimming took off 0 bases at V and 8 bases at J, with 8 bases between the two ends. CDR3 length equals 12 residues. CDR3 protein: CASSLDTEGYTF. The CDR3 nucleotides read TGTGCCAGCAGCTTGGACACTGAGGGCTACACCTTC.

Ten or more counts support this clonotype. The chain couples TRBV6-5 to TRBJ2-2, with 10 bases lining up with TRBD1. The junction had 2 bases not matched to a gene; V was cut back by 5 bases and J by 2 bases. There are 15 residues in the CDR3. In germline, CDR1 is MNHEY, CDR2 SVGAGI. CDR3 amino acids: CASSRDRGNTGELFF. Here the CDR3 DNA reads TGTGCCAGCAGTAGGGACAGGGGAAACACCGGGGAGCTGTTTTTT.

This clonotype has more than one count but fewer than ten. The rearrangement links TRBV3-1 to TRBJ1-4; D is unresolved. The CDR3 totals 12 residues. Germline V lookup: CDR1 LGHDT, CDR2 YNNKEL (reference sequence). V was shortened by 4 bases and J by 10 bases, with 10 bases between the two germline ends. The chain's CDR3 is CASSLTQGKLFF. CDR3 sequence (DNA): TGTGCCAGCAGCCTCACGCAAGGAAAACTGTTTTTT.

As for this clonotype: A much more abundant neighbour one base away suggests this may be a read error. The chain couples TRBV7-2 to TRBJ1-1; D unresolved. Germline assignment: CDR1 SGHTA and CDR2 FQGNSA. The CDR3 has 16 amino acids. The CDR3 nucleotides read TGTGCCAGAAGCTTATCCCGTCCCCGCGTCTCCACTGAAGCTTTCTTT. This codes for CARSLSRPRVSTEAFF.

This clonotype was counted at least ten times. The chain links TRBV18 to TRBJ2-1; D tentatively reads TRBD1 or TRBD2 (5 bases each). Trimming left V 5 bases short and J 2 bases short, with 13 bases between. Germline lookup yields CDR1 KGHSH and CDR2 LQKENI. This CDR3 is 15 amino acids long. CDR3 amino acids: CASSTGTDAYNEQFF. The CDR3, as DNA: TGTGCCAGCTCAACCGGGACGGACGCCTACAATGAGCAGTTCTTC.

By frequency in the sample, this clonotype is medium-sized. This chain connects TRBV28 to TRBJ2-3, with TRBD2 identical over 7 bases. Germline CDR1 reads MDHEN; CDR2 reads SYDVKM. There are 15 residues in the CDR3. V trimming: 1 base; J trimming: 5 bases; junction bases outside the gene matches: 6. As DNA, the CDR3 is TGTGCCAGCAGTTTATCAGCGGGGTCGGTAGATACGCAGTATTTT. This sequence encodes CASSLSAGSVDTQYF. The full variable domain, in which reference TRBV28 and TRBJ2-3 provide the parts outside the CDR3, is DVKVTQSSRYLVKRTGEKVFLECVQDMDHENMFWYRQDPGLGLRLIYFSYDVKMKEKGDIPEGYSVSREKKERFSLILESASTNQTSMYLCASSLSAGSVDTQYFGPGTRLTVL.

The sample holds many counts of this clonotype. J is TRBJ1-6 and V is TRBV5-6; D uncertain. The CDR3 is 15 residues long. The germline V gene has CDR1 SGHDT and CDR2 YYEEEE. The germline V and J ends were trimmed by 1 base and 8 bases, with 13 bases remaining between them. The CDR3 protein is CASSLLTAPDSPLHF. CDR3 in DNA: TGTGCCAGCAGCTTGTTGACGGCGCCCGATTCACCCCTCCACTTT. Drawing the rest from reference TRBV5-6 and TRBJ1-6, the complete variable domain is DAGVTQSPTHLIKTRGQQVTLRCSPKSGHDTVSWYQQALGQGPQFIFQYYEEEERQRGNFPDRFSGHQFPNYSSELNVNALLLGDSALYLCASSLLTAPDSPLHFGNGTRLTVT.